This T cell receptor beta chain comes out of a study of pediatric ulcerative colitis. The V and J ends lost 4 bases and 4 bases, in that order; junction bases with no gene match: 6. The CDR3 is made up of 15 amino acids. From germline, CDR1 is PRHDT and CDR2 FYEKMQ (reference sequence). Rectal tissue came from one to two pinch biopsies taken at colonoscopy. The data were produced by immunoSEQ multiplex PCR, yet TCRdb's version contains in-frame clones alone and is incomplete. The top ten hold around 3.5% of the sample, which has some 43,000 clones, roughly 79% seen once. The sequence derives from a girl between 10 and 17 years old with moderate ulcerative colitis. V is TRBV13 and J is TRBJ2-7; 11 nucleotides match TRBD2. The sample was gut tissue. The CDR3 sequence: CASSSPGLADYEQYF. The CDR3 nucleotides read TGTGCCAGCAGCTCTCCGGGACTAGCGGATTACGAGCAGTACTTC.